A selection of T cell receptor beta chains follows, all from one sample in a study of T cells in Graves' hyperthyroidism and ophthalmopathy. TCRdb ran MiXCR on the multiplex PCR reads and lists one entry per CDR3 protein. The repertoire holds around 700,000 distinct CDR3 sequences, roughly a sixth seen once, with over 15% in the top ten. Sequencing was carried out using blood. The receptors come from a woman in her 50s with Graves' hyperthyroidism that later progressed to Graves' ophthalmopathy. Both conserved end residues are trimmed from each CDR3. Clone size, where shown, is once, few, many, or a class for clones that have expanded.

abundance,v_gene,j_gene,CDR3aa
many,TRBV27,TRBJ1-3,ASSPRGTSGNTIY
-,TRBV10-3,TRBJ1-2,AIRGQGDGYT
-,TRBV7-9,TRBJ2-7,ASSASGGASYEQY
few,TRBV12-3/TRBV12-4,TRBJ1-1,ASTLSTGSRAAF
few,TRBV12-5,TRBJ1-1,ASGVQEYTEAF
-,TRBV20-1,TRBJ2-7,SAGYYEQY
-,TRBV6-1,TRBJ2-6,ASSSSDRTSSGANVLT
-,TRBV9,TRBJ1-1,ASSVVDRGWPQAF
once,TRBV29-1,TRBJ1-4,SVLWDNEKLF
few,TRBV9,TRBJ1-3,ASSVQGGSGNTIY
-,TRBV6-5,TRBJ1-4,ASSWGRLDEKLF
-,TRBV6-1,TRBJ2-2,ASSYGTGNTGELF
few,TRBV12-3/TRBV12-4,TRBJ2-1,ASSLDTYRGETGSNNEQF
few,TRBV20-1,TRBJ2-5,SASLQGARGTQY
-,TRBV6-1,TRBJ2-5,ASSRTTSSGGEETQY
-,TRBV10-1,TRBJ2-1,ASRVEGGSYNEQF
many,TRBV18,TRBJ1-1,ASSLRRGNTEAF
many,TRBV7-9,TRBJ2-3,ASHRGGAGDTQY
few,TRBV6-2/TRBV6-3,TRBJ1-1,ASSYGGSFNTEAF
many,TRBV29-1,TRBJ2-5,SVGLSGGRQETQY
few,TRBV5-1,TRBJ1-6,ASSLTQGGNSPLH
many,TRBV6-5,TRBJ1-6,ASSYGPGDSPLH
many,TRBV2,TRBJ2-1,ASRPTEDEQF
-,TRBV11-3,TRBJ2-2,ASSLDRLSGSGATGELF
-,TRBV10-3,TRBJ2-5,AISPRTGQETQY
-,TRBV5-1,TRBJ1-6,ASSLAGGSYNSPLH
many,TRBV7-9,TRBJ1-1,ASSLASSHTEAF
-,TRBV6-1,TRBJ2-7,ASSEEVAGTHEQY
few,TRBV29-1,TRBJ1-1,SVGIGRAEAF
few,TRBV6-5,TRBJ2-1,ASSYATESSYNEQF
once,TRBV19,TRBJ2-5,ASTNRVGETQY
few,TRBV2,TRBJ2-7,ASSEGLAGANYEQY
-,TRBV20-1,TRBJ1-4,SALSSGTGNEKLF
few,TRBV12-5,TRBJ2-1,ASGLGPGQGAGEQF
few,TRBV18,TRBJ1-3,ASSPVGGRGNTIY
-,TRBV11-2,TRBJ1-4,ASSSVDRGRVKLF
-,TRBV12-3/TRBV12-4,TRBJ1-5,ASRPGQAQPQH
many,TRBV12-3/TRBV12-4,TRBJ1-3,ASSFGGNTIY
few,TRBV7-9,TRBJ2-5,ASSQPRGNQETQY